This T cell receptor beta chain appears in the sequencing data of a study of OX40 agonist ivuxolimab in advanced cancers. Looking at the study overall: Ivuxolimab, which targeted the costimulatory receptor OX40 (CD134), was an agonistic, fully human IgG2 monoclonal antibody. In the dose-escalation cohort, 75% to 85% of patients were male, and the mean age was 60 years with a range of about 20 to 79. The paper reports the monotherapy dose-escalation portion (N of about 50 patients) of the phase I ivuxolimab trial. The purpose of peripheral TCRbeta sequencing was to test whether ivuxolimab changed TCR sequence diversity and led to clonal T-cell expansion. Partial responses occurred in three dose-escalation patients: two with cutaneous melanoma and one with hepatocellular carcinoma. Intravenous ivuxolimab was administered to patients every 2 weeks at six dose levels: 0.01, 0.1, 0.3, 1.5, 3 and 10 mg/kg. Prior anti-PD-1, anti-PD-L1 or anti-CTLA-4 therapy was permitted, and checkpoint inhibitors had been received by roughly 42% of dose-escalation patients. Of the roughly 54 dose-escalation patients, hepatocellular carcinoma was present in about 20, melanoma in around 15, renal cell carcinoma in 9 and head and neck cancer in 9. The research as a whole found: The antigen specificity of the peripheral T cells that underwent clonal expansion was not determined. In the 0.1-3.0 mg/kg groups, partial responders had among the lowest normalized peripheral clonal expansion, particularly in CD8+ T cells. At doses of 0.1 to 3.0 mg/kg, clonal expansion of both CD4+ and CD8+ blood T cells was observed from baseline to week 6. After ivuxolimab, expanded clones were on average more numerous among CD8+ T cells than among CD4+ T cells. Low levels of normalized T-cell clonal expansion were also shown by some nonresponding patients.

The trial excluded patients who had a history of autoimmune disease or were on systemic immunosuppression. Peripheral blood for TCR sequencing was collected from all dose cohorts at baseline, on cycle 4 day 1, and on cycle 7 day 1. Samples were obtained from an open-label, multicenter, first-in-human phase I dose-escalation trial of ivuxolimab. Adults with locally advanced or metastatic melanoma, renal cell carcinoma, hepatocellular carcinoma or head and neck squamous cell carcinoma were enrolled in the trial. Before TCR sequencing, CD4+ T cells and CD8+ T cells were sorted from peripheral blood as separate populations. This clone occurred a few times. What this receptor recognizes is not known. Base qualities are not at hand, and no much larger clone is one base apart. The CDR3 holds 16 amino acids from the cysteine to the phenylalanine. Solely the CDR3 DNA is kept, with 48 bases framed from the first base. V gives up 8 bases and J gives up 0 bases, and the segment between their germline ends measures 20 bases. The germline V gene supplies CDR1 SQVTM and CDR2 ANQGSEA.

For sequencing of the TCRbeta CDR3 region, genomic DNA was extracted from the sorted cells. The immunoSEQ Assay was used for sequencing of TCRbeta CDR3 regions. TCRdb took over this immuneACCESS table, retaining in-frame rearrangements with V and J assigned. Such tables are incomplete; in checked studies, under half of the missing clones stem from an unresolved V gene, and the remainder is unexplained. This sample holds some 63,000 clones; 80% to 85% were observed only once. 27% of the sample comes from the top ten. The rearrangement joined TRBV29-1 to TRBJ2-1; matching of 7 bases hints at TRBD2 as the D gene. The sequencing here drew on CD4+ or CD8+ T cells sorted from blood, taken in a trial of the OX40 agonist ivuxolimab. The sequence derives from an adult with an advanced solid tumor such as melanoma, head and neck, liver or kidney cancer. The encoded CDR3 is CSLLPGGPSSYNEQFF. The sequenced DNA is TGCAGCCTTTTGCCCGGGGGGCCGAGCTCCTACAATGAGCAGTTCTTC.